This entry lists 25 T cell receptor beta chains sequenced from one sample in a study of blood T cell repertoires in COVID-19. The protocol was immunoSEQ multiplex PCR, while the TCRdb copy is restricted to in-frame clones and leaves out a portion. The top ten clones hold 16% of a sample with 120,000 or so clones, 60% to 80% of them seen once. The sample was peripheral blood. The receptors were sampled from a woman at least 80 years old with active or convalescent COVID-19.

This chain uses TRBV5-6 with TRBJ2-7; a possible D gene is TRBD2 (5 bases). Germline V gene sequence: CDR1 SGHDT, CDR2 YYEEEE. V lost 0 bases, J lost 4 bases, and 17 bases lay in between. The CDR3 loop spans 16 amino acids. CDR3 amino acids: CASSLGRYSGRYEQYF. CDR3 coding DNA: TGTGCCAGCAGCTTGGGTAGGTACAGCGGCCGGTACGAGCAGTACTTC.

The sample holds a few counts of this clone. The chain uses TRBV19 and TRBJ1-2; D perhaps matches TRBD1 (6 bases). The CDR3 totals 18 residues. Trimming removed 4 bases from V and 4 bases from J, with 25 bases in between. The germline V gene encodes CDR1 LNHDA and CDR2 SQIVND (reference sequence). The CDR3 DNA reads TGTGCCAGTAGTACACCCGGGATCAGGGGCTTTCGAGGCTATGGCTACACCTTC. It translates to CASSTPGIRGFRGYGYTF.

This clone was observed a single time. V is TRBV10-3 and J is TRBJ2-1; TRBD1 agrees at 9 bases. Germline CDR1 and CDR2: ENHRY and SYGVKD. The CDR3 spans 15 residues. V was clipped by 6 bases and J by 0 bases; unmatched bases: 3. The CDR3 is CAIRKQGASYNEQFF. Here the CDR3 DNA reads TGTGCCATCAGGAAACAGGGGGCCTCCTACAATGAGCAGTTCTTC.

The rearrangement links TRBV5-4 to TRBJ1-2; 9 bases agree with TRBD1. The CDR3 totals 16 residues. Germline V lookup: CDR1 SGHNT, CDR2 YYREEE (reference sequence). The junction had 7 bases not matched to a gene; V was cut back by 3 bases and J by 1 base. In nucleotides, the CDR3 is TGTGCCAGCAGCTCAGGACAGGGGATCGTTAACTATGGCTACACCTTC. Protein: CASSSGQGIVNYGYTF.

The V call is TRBV2, the J call TRBJ2-3, with a possible D match to TRBD2 (6 bases). The CDR3 has 15 residues. Germline V lookup: CDR1 SNHLY, CDR2 FYNNEI. V dropped 4 bases and J dropped 0 bases, with 11 bases sitting between them. CDR3 sequence: CASSGARGSTDTQYF. CDR3 DNA: TGTGCCAGCAGTGGAGCTCGGGGGAGCACAGATACGCAGTATTTT.

The rearrangement uses TRBV5-1 and TRBJ2-7; 7 nucleotides match TRBD1. V was pared by 8 bases and J by 0 bases, with 5 bases of the junction left unmatched. The CDR3 totals 13 residues. Germline CDR1 reads SGHRS; CDR2 reads YFSETQ. CDR3 bases: TGCGCCAGTGGGACAGACTACTCCTACGAGCAGTACTTC. Translated, it gives CASGTDYSYEQYF.

This chain joins TRBV19 and TRBJ2-1; 10 bases map to TRBD2. Trimming took 3 bases from V and 0 from J; bases not matched to a gene: 8. The CDR3 spans 18 residues. Per the germline V gene, CDR1 is LNHDA and CDR2 is SQIVND (reference sequence). Here the CDR3 reads CASSMLAGVWSSYNEQFF. The CDR3 region has the DNA TGTGCCAGTAGTATGCTAGCGGGAGTATGGAGCTCCTACAATGAGCAGTTCTTC.

V usage is TRBV6-2 or TRBV6-3 and J usage is TRBJ2-2, with no clear D. Deletions cut 0 bases from V and 0 bases from J, with 11 bases between. CDR1 and CDR2 from the germline V gene are MNHEY and SVGEGT. This CDR3 has 17 residues. The CDR3 DNA follows: TGTGCCAGCAGTTACTCGACGGAGAGACCGAACACCGGGGAGCTGTTTTTT. Its translation: CASSYSTERPNTGELFF.

The chain has TRBV18 and TRBJ2-7; 7 nucleotides match TRBD1. The junction had 2 bases not matched to a gene; V was cut back by 3 bases and J by 3 bases. Per germline, CDR1 KGHSH and CDR2 LQKENI. The CDR3 loop spans 13 amino acids. The CDR3 nucleotides read TGTGCCAGCTCACCGACAGGGTTCTACGAGCAGTACTTC. Amino acids: CASSPTGFYEQYF.

The chain combines TRBV28 with TRBJ1-2, with D unclear. V was trimmed by 3 bases and J by 4 bases, leaving 6 bases between them. The CDR3 contains 12 residues. Looked up from germline, CDR1 is MDHEN and CDR2 is SYDVKM. Written as DNA, the CDR3 is TGTGCCAGCAGTTTCCAGTTCTATGGCTACACCTTC. It codes for CASSFQFYGYTF.

This clone was seen just once. V usage is TRBV3-1 (or the pseudogene TRBV3-2) and J usage is TRBJ2-1; TRBD2 agrees at 9 bases. The CDR3 runs to 14 residues. Germline lookup yields CDR1 LGHDT and CDR2 YNNKEL (reference sequence). V gave up 0 bases and J gave up 10 bases; unmatched junction bases: 4. CDR3 protein: CASSQDASGREQFF. In DNA form, the CDR3 reads TGTGCCAGCAGCCAAGATGCAAGCGGGAGGGAGCAGTTCTTC.

The chain carries TRBV5-1 and TRBJ1-1; D possibly corresponds to TRBD1 (5 bases). CDR3 size: 13 residues. The germline V and J ends were trimmed by 9 bases and 0 bases, with 12 bases remaining between them. Germline assignment: CDR1 SGHRS and CDR2 YFSETQ. CDR3: CATSETVNTEAFF. The CDR3 DNA follows: TGCGCCACCTCAGAGACAGTGAACACTGAAGCTTTCTTT. Filled out from reference TRBV5-1 and TRBJ1-1, the complete variable domain reads KAGVTQTPRYLIKTRGQQVTLSCSPISGHRSVSWYQQTPGQGLQFLFEYFSETQRNKGNFPGRFSGRQFSNSRSEMNVSTLELGDSALYLCATSETVNTEAFFGQGTRLTVV.

In the case of this clone: This may be a read error: a much more frequent sequence differs by one nucleotide. The chain couples TRBV11-3 to TRBJ1-3; D perhaps matches TRBD1 (5 bases). Deletions cut 5 bases from V and 4 bases from J, with 6 bases between. Looked up from germline, CDR1 is SGHNT and CDR2 is YENEEA. This CDR3 comprises 12 residues. As DNA, the CDR3 is TGTGCCAGCAGCCAGGGAGGAAACACCATATATTTT. It is translated as CASSQGGNTIYF.

V usage is TRBV18 and J usage is TRBJ2-7; the match to TRBD1 covers 9 bases. The V and J ends lost 5 bases and 7 bases, in that order; junction bases with no gene match: 15. The germline V gene has CDR1 KGHSH and CDR2 LQKENI. CDR3 length: 16 residues. The CDR3 reads CASSARRDRALVEQYF. CDR3 nucleotides: TGTGCCAGCTCAGCCCGCCGGGACAGGGCCTTAGTTGAGCAGTACTTC.

The J gene is TRBJ2-5, the V gene TRBV5-4; D possibly corresponds to TRBD1 (6 bases). Germline lookup yields CDR1 SGHNT and CDR2 YYREEE (reference sequence). CDR3 length equals 14 residues. V gave up 3 bases and J gave up 5 bases, with 14 bases separating them. The CDR3 nucleotides read TGTGCCAGCAGCTCAATACAGGGTCGGGAGACCCAGTACTTC. The encoded protein is CASSSIQGRETQYF.

The rearrangement links TRBV28 to TRBJ1-2; 8 nucleotides align to TRBD1. CDR3 length equals 14 residues. Trimming at V came to 5 bases and at J to 6 bases, leaving 8 bases not matched to a gene. Per the germline V gene, CDR1 is MDHEN and CDR2 is SYDVKM. DNA of the CDR3: TGTGCCAGCAGTCCGGACAGGGAACTCCATGGCTACACCTTC. Encoded protein: CASSPDRELHGYTF.

The sample holds one count of this clone. The rearrangement links TRBV27 to TRBJ2-1; no definite D call. Germline V gene data show CDR1 as MNHEY and CDR2 as SMNVEV (reference sequence). CDR3 length: 13 amino acids. The V gene lost 3 bases and the J gene lost 13 bases, with 16 bases spanning the gap. The CDR3 coding sequence is TGTGCCAGCAGTTTTGTGATCTGTAAGCTTCAGTTCTTC. Translating it yields CASSFVICKLQFF.

The J gene is TRBJ1-2, the V gene TRBV18; 9 positions agree with TRBD1. The CDR3 contains 15 residues. J gave up 5 bases and V 2 bases, and 6 bases lay outside the gene matches. Looked up from germline, CDR1 is KGHSH and CDR2 is LQKENI. The CDR3 region is CASSPTGQGLYGYTF. The CDR3 nucleotides are TGTGCCAGCTCACCAACGGGACAGGGTTTATATGGCTACACCTTC.

The chain is built from TRBV28 and TRBJ1-1; TRBD1 matches at 9 bases. V lost 6 bases, J lost 1 base, and 6 bases stayed unmatched. CDR3 size: 15 residues. CDR1 is MDHEN, CDR2 SYDVKM, per germline. The CDR3 DNA reads TGTGCCAGCAGCCGTGACAGGGGGTGGAACACTGAAGCTTTCTTT. Protein: CASSRDRGWNTEAFF.

The CDR3 sequence is CASSETSATDTQYF. Written as DNA, the CDR3 is TGTGCCAGCAGTGAAACTAGCGCCACAGATACGCAGTATTTT. This rearrangement joins TRBV2 to TRBJ2-3; TRBD2 matches 7 bases. The CDR3 length is 14 residues. Germline V CDR1 and CDR2: SNHLY, FYNNEI. The J segment lost 2 bases and the V segment lost 2 bases, leaving 1 base of the junction unmatched.

V usage is TRBV2 and J usage is TRBJ2-5; 9 bases map to TRBD2. The CDR3 is made up of 17 amino acids. The junction had 10 bases not matched to a gene; V was cut back by 1 base and J by 4 bases. Germline loops: CDR1 SNHLY, CDR2 FYNNEI. CDR3 sequence reads: CASSEDEASGTRETQYF. As DNA, the CDR3 is TGTGCCAGCAGTGAAGATGAGGCTAGCGGGACGAGAGAGACCCAGTACTTC. The complete variable domain, with remaining parts taken from reference TRBV2 and TRBJ2-5, reads EPEVTQTPSHQVTQMGQEVILRCVPISNHLYFYWYRQILGQKVEFLVSFYNNEISEKSEIFDDQFSVERPDGSNFTLKIRSTKLEDSAMYFCASSEDEASGTRETQYFGPGTRLLVL.

This chain links TRBV18 with TRBJ2-3; the D gene is possibly TRBD1 (6 bases). Trimming stripped 3 bases from V and 2 bases from J, with 9 bases between. The germline V gene has CDR1 KGHSH and CDR2 LQKENI. The CDR3 sequence is 14 residues long. The DNA of the CDR3 is TGTGCCAGCTCACCTACGGGACACACAGATACGCAGTATTTT. As protein: CASSPTGHTDTQYF.

The genes are TRBV10-3 and TRBJ2-3; TRBD1 is a possible D gene (5 bases). V gave up 4 bases and J gave up 1 base, with 9 bases separating them. Germline V CDR1 and CDR2: ENHRY, SYGVKD. The CDR3 extends over 14 amino acids. The CDR3, as DNA: TGTGCCATCAGTGGAGTGGGGCGCACAGATACGCAGTATTTT. Protein: CAISGVGRTDTQYF.

This CDR3 is CASSFSEGETQYF. The CDR3 nucleotides are TGCGCCAGCAGCTTCTCGGAGGGAGAGACCCAGTACTTC. The rearrangement links TRBV5-1 to TRBJ2-5; perhaps TRBD2 as D (6 bases). The CDR3 has 13 residues. Per the germline V gene, CDR1 is SGHRS and CDR2 is YFSETQ. V was shortened by 2 bases and J by 4 bases, with 9 bases between the two germline ends.

This clone was seen just once. The CDR3 DNA reads as TGTGCCAGCAGCTTAGCGGGTGCGGTCTTTGAGCAGTACTTC. Residues: CASSLAGAVFEQYF. This rearrangement joins TRBV7-2 to TRBJ2-7; the D is unclear. V was cut by 0 bases and J by 7 bases, with 13 bases left in between. The germline V gene encodes CDR1 SGHTA and CDR2 FQGNSA. This CDR3 is 14 amino acids long.